This T cell receptor beta chain appears in the sequencing data of a study of OX40 agonist ivuxolimab in advanced cancers. This CDR3 region has 10 residues. Trimming left V 11 bases short and J 12 bases short, with 17 bases between. Germline CDR1 is SNHLY and CDR2 is FYNNEI. Assay: immunoSEQ multiplex PCR; the TCRdb copy retains only in-frame clones and omits some. The sample records tens of thousands of clones, 83% being singletons. Study observations and caveats: CD8+ T cells were the subset that, on average, had more expanded clones than CD4+.

A remark on this clone: Its cognate antigen is unknown.

The genes are TRBV2 and TRBJ2-7, with a weak D call TRBD2 (6 bases). The material sequenced was CD4+ or CD8+ T cells sorted from blood, taken in a trial of the OX40 agonist ivuxolimab. The source of this sequence is an adult with an advanced solid tumor such as melanoma, head and neck, liver or kidney cancer. CDR3: CAGPRDFSYF. The CDR3 DNA is TGTGCCGGCCCCCGGGACTTCTCGTACTTC.